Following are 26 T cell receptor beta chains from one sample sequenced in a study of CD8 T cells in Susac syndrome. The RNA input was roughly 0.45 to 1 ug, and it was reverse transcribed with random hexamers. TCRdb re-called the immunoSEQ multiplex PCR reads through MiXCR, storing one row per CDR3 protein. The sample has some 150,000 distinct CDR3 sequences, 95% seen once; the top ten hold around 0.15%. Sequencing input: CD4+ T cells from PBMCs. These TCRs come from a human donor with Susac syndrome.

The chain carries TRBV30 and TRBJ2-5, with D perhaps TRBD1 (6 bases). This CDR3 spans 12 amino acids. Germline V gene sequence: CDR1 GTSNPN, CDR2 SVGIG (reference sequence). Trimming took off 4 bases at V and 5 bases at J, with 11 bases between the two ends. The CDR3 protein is CAWNTRGETQYF. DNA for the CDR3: TGTGCCTGGAATACTAGGGGGGAGACCCAGTACTTC.

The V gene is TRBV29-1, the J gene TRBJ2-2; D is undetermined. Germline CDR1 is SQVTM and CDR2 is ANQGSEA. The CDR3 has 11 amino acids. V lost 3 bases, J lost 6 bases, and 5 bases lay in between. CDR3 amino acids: CSVDDAGELFF. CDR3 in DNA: TGCAGCGTTGACGATGCCGGGGAGCTGTTTTTT.

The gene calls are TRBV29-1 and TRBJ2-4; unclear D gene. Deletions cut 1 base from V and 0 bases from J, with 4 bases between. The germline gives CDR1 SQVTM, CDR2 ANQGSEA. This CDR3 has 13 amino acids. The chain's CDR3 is CSVEGLAKNIQYF. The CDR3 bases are TGCAGCGTTGAAGGTTTAGCCAAAAACATTCAGTACTTC.

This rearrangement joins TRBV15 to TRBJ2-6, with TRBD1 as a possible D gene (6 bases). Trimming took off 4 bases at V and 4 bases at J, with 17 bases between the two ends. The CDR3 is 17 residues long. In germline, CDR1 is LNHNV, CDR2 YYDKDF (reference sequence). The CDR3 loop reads CATSTWGQGSGANVLTF. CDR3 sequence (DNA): TGTGCCACCAGCACCTGGGGGCAGGGCTCAGGGGCCAACGTCCTGACTTTC.

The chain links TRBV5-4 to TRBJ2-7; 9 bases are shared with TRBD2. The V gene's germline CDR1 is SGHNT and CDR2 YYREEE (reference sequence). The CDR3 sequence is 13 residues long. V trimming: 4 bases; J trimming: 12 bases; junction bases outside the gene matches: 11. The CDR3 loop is CASSPGTSNIGYF. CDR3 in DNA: TGTGCCAGCAGCCCGGGGACTAGCAATATCGGGTACTTC.

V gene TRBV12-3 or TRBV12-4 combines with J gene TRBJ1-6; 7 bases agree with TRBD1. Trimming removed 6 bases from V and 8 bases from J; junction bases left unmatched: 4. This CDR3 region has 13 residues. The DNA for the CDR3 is TGTGCCAGCAGCGACAGGGTTTATTCACCCCTCCACTTT. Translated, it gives CASSDRVYSPLHF.

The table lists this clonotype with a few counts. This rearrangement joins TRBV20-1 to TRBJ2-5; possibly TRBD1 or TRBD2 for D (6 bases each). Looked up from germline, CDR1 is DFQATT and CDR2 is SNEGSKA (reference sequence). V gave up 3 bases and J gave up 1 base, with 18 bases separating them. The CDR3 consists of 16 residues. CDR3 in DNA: TGCAGTGCTAGTGTGCAGGGGCGGGAAACCCAAGAGACCCAGTACTTC. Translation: CSASVQGRETQETQYF.

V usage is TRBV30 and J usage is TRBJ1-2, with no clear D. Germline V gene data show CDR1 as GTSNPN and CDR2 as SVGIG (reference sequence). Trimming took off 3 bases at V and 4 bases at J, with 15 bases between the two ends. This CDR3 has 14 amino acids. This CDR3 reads CAWRPRPAGYGYTF. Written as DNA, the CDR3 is TGTGCCTGGAGGCCAAGGCCGGCAGGCTATGGCTACACCTTC.

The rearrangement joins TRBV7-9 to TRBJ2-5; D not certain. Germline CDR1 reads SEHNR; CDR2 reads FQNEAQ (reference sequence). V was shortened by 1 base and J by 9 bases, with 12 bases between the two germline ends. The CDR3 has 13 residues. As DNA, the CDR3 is TGTGCCAGCAGCTTAGGCAAGAATGTGGCCCAGTACTTC. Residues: CASSLGKNVAQYF.

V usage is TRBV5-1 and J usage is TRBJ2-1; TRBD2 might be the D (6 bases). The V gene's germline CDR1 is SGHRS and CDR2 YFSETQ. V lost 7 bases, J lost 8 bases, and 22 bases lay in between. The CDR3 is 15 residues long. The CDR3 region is CASGRRDSGLDEQFF. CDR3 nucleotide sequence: TGCGCCAGCGGTCGCCGGGACTCCGGCTTGGATGAGCAGTTCTTC.

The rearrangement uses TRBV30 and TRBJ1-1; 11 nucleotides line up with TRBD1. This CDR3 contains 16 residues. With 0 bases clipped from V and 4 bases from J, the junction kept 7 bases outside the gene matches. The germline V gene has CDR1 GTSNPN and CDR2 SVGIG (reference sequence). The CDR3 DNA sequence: TGTGCCTGGAGTGTAGGGGTCGGGACAGGGGGCACTGAAGCTTTCTTT. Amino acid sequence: CAWSVGVGTGGTEAFF.

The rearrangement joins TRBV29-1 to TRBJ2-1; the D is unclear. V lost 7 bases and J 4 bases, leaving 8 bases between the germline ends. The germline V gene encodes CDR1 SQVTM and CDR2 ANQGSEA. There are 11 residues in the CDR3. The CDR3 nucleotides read TGCAGCGCGCATCGGTACAATGAGCAGTTCTTC. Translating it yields CSAHRYNEQFF.

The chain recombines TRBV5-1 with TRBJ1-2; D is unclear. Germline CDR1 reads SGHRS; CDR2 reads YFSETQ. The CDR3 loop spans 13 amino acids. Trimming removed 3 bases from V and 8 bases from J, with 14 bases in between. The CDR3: CASSWAQSGGYTF. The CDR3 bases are TGCGCCAGCAGCTGGGCGCAGTCCGGCGGCTACACCTTC.

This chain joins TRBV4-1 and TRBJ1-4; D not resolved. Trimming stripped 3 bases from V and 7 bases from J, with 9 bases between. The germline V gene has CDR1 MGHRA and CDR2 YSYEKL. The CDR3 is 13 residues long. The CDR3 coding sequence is TGCGCCAGCAGCCAGACCCGAACTGAAAAACTGTTTTTT. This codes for CASSQTRTEKLFF.

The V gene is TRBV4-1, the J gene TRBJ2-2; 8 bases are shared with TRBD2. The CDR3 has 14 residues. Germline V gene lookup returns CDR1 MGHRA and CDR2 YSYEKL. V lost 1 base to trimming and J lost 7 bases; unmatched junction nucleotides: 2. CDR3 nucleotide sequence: TGCGCCAGCAGCCAAGCGCTAGCGGGCGGGGAGCTGTTTTTT. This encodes CASSQALAGGELFF.

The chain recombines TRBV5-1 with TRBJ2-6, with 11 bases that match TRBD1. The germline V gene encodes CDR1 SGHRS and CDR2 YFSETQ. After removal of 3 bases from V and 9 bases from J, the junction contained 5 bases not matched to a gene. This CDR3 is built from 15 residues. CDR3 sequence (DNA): TGCGCCAGCAGCTACGGACAGGGGGCGCTCAACGTCCTGACTTTC. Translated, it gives CASSYGQGALNVLTF.

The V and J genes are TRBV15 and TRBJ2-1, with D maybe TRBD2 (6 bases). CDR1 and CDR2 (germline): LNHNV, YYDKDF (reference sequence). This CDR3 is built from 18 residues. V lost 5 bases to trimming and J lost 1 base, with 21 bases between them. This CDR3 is CATSLGLQRALSYNEQFF. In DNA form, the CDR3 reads TGTGCCACCAGCCTCGGGTTGCAGCGGGCACTATCCTACAATGAGCAGTTCTTC.

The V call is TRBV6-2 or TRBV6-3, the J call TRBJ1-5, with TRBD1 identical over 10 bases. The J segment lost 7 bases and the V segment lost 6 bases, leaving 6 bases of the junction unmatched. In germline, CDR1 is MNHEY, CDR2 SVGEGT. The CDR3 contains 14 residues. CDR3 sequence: CASRIGQGGQPQHF. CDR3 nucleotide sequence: TGTGCCAGCAGGATCGGACAGGGGGGACAGCCCCAGCATTTT.

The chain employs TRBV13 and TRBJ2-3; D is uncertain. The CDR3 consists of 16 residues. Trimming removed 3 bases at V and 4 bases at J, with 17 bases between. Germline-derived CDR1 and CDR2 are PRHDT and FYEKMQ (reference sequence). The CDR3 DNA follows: TGTGCCAGCAGCTTGAAGGGAAGGTCGTTAGCAGATACGCAGTATTTT. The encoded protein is CASSLKGRSLADTQYF.

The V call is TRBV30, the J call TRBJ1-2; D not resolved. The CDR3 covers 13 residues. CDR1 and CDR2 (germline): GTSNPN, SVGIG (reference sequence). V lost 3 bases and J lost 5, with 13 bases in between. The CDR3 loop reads CAWRPGMGYGYTF. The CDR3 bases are TGTGCCTGGAGGCCGGGGATGGGTTATGGCTACACCTTC. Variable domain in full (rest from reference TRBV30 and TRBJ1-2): SQTIHQWPATLVQPVGSPLSLECTVEGTSNPNLYWYRQAAGRGLQLLFYSVGIGQISSEVPQNLSASRPQDRQFILSSKKLLLSDSGFYLCAWRPGMGYGYTFGSGTRLTVV.

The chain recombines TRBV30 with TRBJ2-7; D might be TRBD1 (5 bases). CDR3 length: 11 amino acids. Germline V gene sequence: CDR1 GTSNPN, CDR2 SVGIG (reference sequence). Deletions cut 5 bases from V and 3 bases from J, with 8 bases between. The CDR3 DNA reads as TGTGCCTGGGCGACAGACTACGAGCAGTACTTC. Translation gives CAWATDYEQYF.

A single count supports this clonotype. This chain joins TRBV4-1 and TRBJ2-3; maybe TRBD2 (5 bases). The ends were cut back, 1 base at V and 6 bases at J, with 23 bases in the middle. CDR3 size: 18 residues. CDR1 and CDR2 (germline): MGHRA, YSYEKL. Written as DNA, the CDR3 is TGCGCCAGCAGCCAAGGCCCCCCCGCCCGGGGAATGGTGGATACGCAGTATTTT. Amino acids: CASSQGPPARGMVDTQYF.

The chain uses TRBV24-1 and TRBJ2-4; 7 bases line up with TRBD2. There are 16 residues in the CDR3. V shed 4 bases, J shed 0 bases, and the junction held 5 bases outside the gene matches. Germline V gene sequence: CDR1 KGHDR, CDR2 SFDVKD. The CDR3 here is CATSEGRELAKNIQYF. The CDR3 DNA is TGTGCCACCAGTGAAGGGAGGGAACTAGCCAAAAACATTCAGTACTTC.

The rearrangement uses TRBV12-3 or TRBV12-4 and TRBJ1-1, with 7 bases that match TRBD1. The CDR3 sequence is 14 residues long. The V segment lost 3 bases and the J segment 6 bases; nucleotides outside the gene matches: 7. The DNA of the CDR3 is TGTGCCAGCAGTTTGAGACAGGGATGGTCTGAAGCTTTCTTT. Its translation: CASSLRQGWSEAFF.

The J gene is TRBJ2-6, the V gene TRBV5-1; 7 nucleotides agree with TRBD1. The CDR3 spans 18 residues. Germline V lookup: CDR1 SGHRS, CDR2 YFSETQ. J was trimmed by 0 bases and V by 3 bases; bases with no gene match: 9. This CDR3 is CASSSPGQRLSGANVLTF. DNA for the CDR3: TGCGCCAGCAGCTCTCCGGGACAGCGCCTCTCTGGGGCCAACGTCCTGACTTTC.

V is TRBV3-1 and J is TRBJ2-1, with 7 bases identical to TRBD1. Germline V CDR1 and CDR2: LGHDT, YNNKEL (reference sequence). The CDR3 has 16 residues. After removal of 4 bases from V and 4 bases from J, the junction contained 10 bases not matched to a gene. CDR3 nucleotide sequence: TGTGCCAGCAGCCCGAAACAGGGGAACCGATACAATGAGCAGTTCTTC. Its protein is CASSPKQGNRYNEQFF.